Shown below are 6 T cell receptor beta chains from a single sample sequenced in a study of vaccination and CD4 T cells after COVID-19. The treatment here: approximately 10-day PBMC culture with coronavirus spike peptide pools or control peptides (ViraFEST assay). CD4+ T lymphocytes from the unexposed donor were collected before the COVID-19 pandemic (2011-2018). The Oncomine TCR Beta short-read assay was applied to DNA of cultured CD4+ T cells. In this case, cultured CD4+ T cells provided the extracted genomic DNA. TCRdb ran MiXCR on the PCR reads and lists one entry per CDR3 protein. Of about 9,100 distinct CDR3 sequences listed, 25% to 30% are singletons. The antigens of these receptors remain unknown. The sequenced sample consisted of CD4+ T cells from blood, cultured in vitro. Receptor source: a human donor in good health.

By sample share, this clonotype is medium-sized. This chain uses TRBV15 with TRBJ1-2; no firm D call. The length of the CDR3 is 16 residues. CDR1 LNHNV and CDR2 YYDKDF come from the germline V gene (reference sequence). Trimming removed 1 base from V and 1 base from J, with 13 bases in between. The CDR3 DNA reads as TGTGCCACCAGCAGAGGGAGGGCAGGCAATAACTATGGCTACACCTTC. Translating gives CATSRGRAGNNYGYTF.

This chain joins TRBV6-2 or TRBV6-3 and TRBJ2-1; 8 bases are shared with TRBD2. V trimming: 5 bases; J trimming: 5 bases; junction bases outside the gene matches: 14. The germline gives CDR1 MNHEY, CDR2 SVGEGT. The length of the CDR3 is 17 residues. This CDR3 reads CASSLRSGKGVNNEQFF. CDR3 bases: TGTGCCAGCAGTCTCCGTAGCGGGAAGGGGGTAAACAATGAGCAGTTCTTC.

This clonotype was found a few times. The chain uses TRBV24-1 and TRBJ2-1, with 12 bases aligning to TRBD1. From germline, CDR1 is KGHDR and CDR2 SFDVKD. Germline trimming cut 4 bases from V and 7 bases from J; bases unmatched to any gene: 10. This CDR3 is 17 amino acids long. The DNA for the CDR3 is TGTGCCACCAGTGACTCCGGGACAGGGGGCCTTAATAATGAGCAGTTCTTC. It is translated as CATSDSGTGGLNNEQFF.

This clonotype was counted only a few times. The J gene is TRBJ1-1, the V gene TRBV2, with TRBD1 as a possible D gene (5 bases). Trimming took off 7 bases at V and 4 bases at J, with 13 bases between the two ends. From germline, CDR1 is SNHLY and CDR2 FYNNEI. This CDR3 is 13 amino acids long. In DNA form, the CDR3 reads TGTGCCAGCACCATGACAGCCAGCACTGAAGCTTTCTTT. Protein sequence: CASTMTASTEAFF.

This clonotype appeared a few times. The V gene is TRBV7-8, the J gene TRBJ2-7; 9 nucleotides agree with TRBD2. V gave up 4 bases and J gave up 7 bases; unmatched junction bases: 14. Germline V gene sequence: CDR1 SGHVS, CDR2 FQNEAQ. This CDR3 is built from 16 residues. The CDR3 protein is CASSSPSSGKRREQYF. The DNA for the CDR3 is TGTGCCAGCAGCTCCCCCTCTAGCGGGAAAAGAAGGGAGCAGTACTTC.

The table lists this clonotype with a few counts. The chain has TRBV20-1 and TRBJ2-4, with TRBD1 matching over 8 bases. Losses at the gene ends were 1 base for V and 0 bases for J; bases not matched to a gene: 5. There are 16 residues in the CDR3. Germline CDR1 is DFQATT and CDR2 is SNEGSKA (reference sequence). The CDR3 nucleotides read TGCAGTGCTAGAGGACAGGGGATATTAGCCAAAAACATTCAGTACTTC. Translating gives CSARGQGILAKNIQYF.